This T cell receptor beta chain was sequenced for a study of regulatory T cells in long-lasting Graves disease. Building of the TCR beta libraries involved iRepertoire HTBI primers and Arm-PCR of CDR3 regions. TCRdb passed the multiplex PCR reads through MiXCR, listing each CDR3 protein once. The profile shows about 620,000 distinct CDR3 sequences, 15% to 20% of them singletons. Time point specified: newly diagnosed GD, antithyroid drugs for less than 3 months. From PBMCs, RNA was extracted and then used to make the TCR library. J gave up 7 bases and V 5 bases, and 9 bases lay outside the gene matches. The CDR3 extends over 16 amino acids. Germline values: CDR1 SGHTA, CDR2 FQGTGA. This sample was shared with a second study, whose subject was T cells in Graves' hyperthyroidism and ophthalmopathy. That work adds: Carried out on the TCR CDR3, a first-round RT-PCR used the HTBI primer set.

The sample consisted of peripheral blood mononuclear cells (PBMCs), taken at new diagnosis, from a patient treated with antithyroid drugs. This chain links TRBV7-3 with TRBJ2-2; 11 bases fit TRBD2. The sequence came from a woman in her twenties or thirties with Graves disease. The CDR3 is CASSAPSGRFGGELFF. CDR3 bases: TGTGCCAGCAGCGCTCCTAGCGGGAGGTTCGGCGGGGAGCTGTTTTTT. The full variable domain, its missing parts supplied by reference TRBV7-3 and TRBJ2-2, is GAGVSQTPSNKVTEKGKYVELRCDPISGHTALYWYRQSLGQGPEFLIYFQGTGAADDSGLPNDRFFAVRPEGSVSTLKIQRTERGDSAVYLCASSAPSGRFGGELFFGEGSRLTVL.